This T cell receptor beta chain was sequenced for a study of T cell repertoires in cytomegalovirus infection. For the study at large: Matching HLA type, along with CMV infection, was indicated by public TCR beta signatures.

Note on this clonotype: What it recognizes is unknown.

CDR3 length: 15 residues. The V end was cut by 4 bases, the J end by 1 base, with 11 bases between. Germline V gene data show CDR1 as MNHNS and CDR2 as SASEGT. Using its own MiXCR run on the reads, TCRdb lists one record per CDR3 protein. This table holds about a million distinct CDR3 sequences, about 33% found once. The sample here was cultured CD8+ T cells from PBMCs, taken from culture after CMV antigen stimulation. The receptor's source is a human donor in good health (CMV status not recorded). Some clones in this sample may be carry-over from other donors' samples. The J gene is TRBJ1-3, the V gene TRBV6-1; no reliable D call. For the CDR3, the DNA is TGTGCCAGCAGTGGAACGACGGTTTCTGGAAACACCATATATTTT. Translating gives CASSGTTVSGNTIYF.